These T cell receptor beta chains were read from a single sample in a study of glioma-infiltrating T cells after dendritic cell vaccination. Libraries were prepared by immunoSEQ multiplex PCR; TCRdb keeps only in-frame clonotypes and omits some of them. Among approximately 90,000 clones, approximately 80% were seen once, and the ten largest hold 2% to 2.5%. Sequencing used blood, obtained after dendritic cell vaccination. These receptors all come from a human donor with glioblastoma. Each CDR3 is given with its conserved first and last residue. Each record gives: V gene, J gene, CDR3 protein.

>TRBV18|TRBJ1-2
CASSRGQENYGYTF
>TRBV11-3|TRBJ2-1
CASSPSGSVRYNEQFF
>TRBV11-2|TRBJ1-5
CASSLGGHQPQHF
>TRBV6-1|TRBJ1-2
CARRQGNNYGYTF
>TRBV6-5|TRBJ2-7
CASSYEGRVSSYEQYF
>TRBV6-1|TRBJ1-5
CASSGEDGLPNQPQHF
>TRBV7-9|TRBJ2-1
CASSLSVSLDEQFF
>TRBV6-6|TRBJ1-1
CASTRGQSNTEAFF
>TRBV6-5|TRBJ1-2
CASSYSGVSYGYTF
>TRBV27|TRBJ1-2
CASSSPGGGYNYGYTF
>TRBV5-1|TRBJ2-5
CASSLSGTPTYQETQYF